This T cell receptor beta chain was documented in a study of control samples from healthy donors and cancer patients. Some clones are missing from TCRdb's copy, which holds only in-frame ones; the method was immunoSEQ multiplex PCR. The sample lists tens of thousands of clones, roughly 83% seen once, with under 35% in the top ten. The CDR3 is 13 residues long. V lost 6 bases to trimming and J lost 4 bases, with 12 bases between them. Germline-derived CDR1 and CDR2 are MDHEN and SYDVKM. The gene calls are TRBV28 and TRBJ1-2; D may be TRBD1 (5 bases). The receptor's source is a man aged 60 to 69 with head and neck cancer. The sequencing input was PBMCs. CDR3 sequence reads: CASSPTGRYGYTF. The CDR3 bases are TGTGCCAGCAGCCCTACGGGACGCTATGGCTACACCTTC.